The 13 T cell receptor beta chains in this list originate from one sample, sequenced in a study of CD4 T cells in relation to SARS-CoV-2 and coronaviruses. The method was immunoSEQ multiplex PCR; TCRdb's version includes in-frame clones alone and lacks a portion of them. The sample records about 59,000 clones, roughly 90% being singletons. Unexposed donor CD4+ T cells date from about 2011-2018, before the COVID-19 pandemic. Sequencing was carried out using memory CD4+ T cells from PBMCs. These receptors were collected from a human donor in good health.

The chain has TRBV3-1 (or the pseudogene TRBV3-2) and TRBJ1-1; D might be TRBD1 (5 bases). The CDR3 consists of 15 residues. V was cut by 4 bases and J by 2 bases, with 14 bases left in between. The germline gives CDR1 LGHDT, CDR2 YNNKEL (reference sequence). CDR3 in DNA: TGTGCCAGCAGCCCCTTGGGACGGGGCAACACTGAAGCTTTCTTT. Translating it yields CASSPLGRGNTEAFF.

CDR3 DNA: TGTGCCATCAGTGCGTCCGGGACAGAAGAGCAGTACTTC. Its translation: CAISASGTEEQYF. The chain links TRBV10-3 to TRBJ2-7, with TRBD1 matching over 7 bases. The V gene end was trimmed by 4 bases and the J gene end by 7 bases; junction bases not matched to a gene: 7. The CDR3 contains 13 residues. CDR1 and CDR2 from the germline V gene are ENHRY and SYGVKD.

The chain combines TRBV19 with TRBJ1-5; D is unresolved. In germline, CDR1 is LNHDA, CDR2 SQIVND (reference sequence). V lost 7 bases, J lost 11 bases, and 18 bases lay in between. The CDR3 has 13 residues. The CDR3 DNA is TGTGCCAGTAATCTCGACGGACTTGGGTCCCAGCATTTT. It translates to CASNLDGLGSQHF.

This CDR3 reads CASSRSGGDNYGYTF. CDR3 DNA sequence: TGTGCCAGCAGTCGATCGGGGGGGGATAACTATGGCTACACCTTC. This sequence joins TRBV27 and TRBJ1-2; TRBD1 might be the D (5 bases). The CDR3 totals 15 residues. Per germline, CDR1 MNHEY and CDR2 SMNVEV (reference sequence). V was trimmed by 5 bases and J by 1 base, leaving 14 bases between them.

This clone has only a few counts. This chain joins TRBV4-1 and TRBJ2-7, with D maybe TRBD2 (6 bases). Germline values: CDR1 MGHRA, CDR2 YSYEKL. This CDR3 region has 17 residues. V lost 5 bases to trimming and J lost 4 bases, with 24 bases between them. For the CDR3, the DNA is TGCGCCAGCAGCTTCCCTGGTCGTGGGACTCATGATTACGAGCAGTACTTC. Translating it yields CASSFPGRGTHDYEQYF.

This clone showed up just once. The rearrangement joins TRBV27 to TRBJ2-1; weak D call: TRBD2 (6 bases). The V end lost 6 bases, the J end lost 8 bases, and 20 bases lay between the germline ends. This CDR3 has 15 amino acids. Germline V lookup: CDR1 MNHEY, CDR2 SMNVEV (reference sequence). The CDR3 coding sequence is TGTGCCAGCAGGGGGAGTAAATGGGGGGAGCATGAGCAGTTCTTC. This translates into CASRGSKWGEHEQFF.

CDR3 sequence reads: CASSQDLYEQFF. CDR3 nucleotides: TGTGCCAGCAGCCAAGATCTATATGAGCAGTTCTTC. The chain combines TRBV4-2 with TRBJ2-1, with D uncertain. CDR3 length equals 12 residues. Germline loops: CDR1 LGHNA, CDR2 YNFKEQ. With 0 bases removed from V and 8 bases from J, the gap between germline ends came to 5 bases.

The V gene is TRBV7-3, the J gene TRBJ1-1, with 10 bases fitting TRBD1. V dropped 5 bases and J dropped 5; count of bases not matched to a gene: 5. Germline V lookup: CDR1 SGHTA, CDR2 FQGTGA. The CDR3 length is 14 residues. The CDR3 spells CASSAGQGGTEAFF. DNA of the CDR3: TGTGCCAGCAGCGCAGGACAGGGGGGGACTGAAGCTTTCTTT.

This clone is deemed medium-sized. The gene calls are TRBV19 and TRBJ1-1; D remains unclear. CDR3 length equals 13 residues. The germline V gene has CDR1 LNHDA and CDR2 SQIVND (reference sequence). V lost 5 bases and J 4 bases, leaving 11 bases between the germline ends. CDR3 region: CASSVKGTTEAFF. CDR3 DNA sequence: TGTGCCAGTAGTGTAAAGGGTACCACTGAAGCTTTCTTT.

CDR3 region: CASSQPIRGRYEQFF. The CDR3 DNA reads as TGCGCCAGCAGCCAGCCGATCAGGGGACGGTATGAGCAGTTCTTC. The chain uses TRBV4-1 and TRBJ2-1, with D perhaps matching TRBD1 (6 bases). The CDR3 has 15 amino acids. V was clipped by 3 bases and J by 8 bases, with 17 bases between them. Looked up from germline, CDR1 is MGHRA and CDR2 is YSYEKL.

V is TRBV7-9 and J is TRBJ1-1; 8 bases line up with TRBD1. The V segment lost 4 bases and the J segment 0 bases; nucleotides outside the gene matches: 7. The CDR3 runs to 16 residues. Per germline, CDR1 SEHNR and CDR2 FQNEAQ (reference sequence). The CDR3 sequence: CASSSQGARVNTEAFF. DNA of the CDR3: TGTGCCAGCAGCTCCCAGGGGGCGCGGGTGAACACTGAAGCTTTCTTT. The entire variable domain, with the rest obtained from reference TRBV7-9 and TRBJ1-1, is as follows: DTGVSQNPRHKITKRGQNVTFRCDPISEHNRLYWYRQTLGQGPEFLTYFQNEAQLEKSRLLSDRFSAERPKGSFSTLEIQRTEQGDSAMYLCASSSQGARVNTEAFFGQGTRLTVV.

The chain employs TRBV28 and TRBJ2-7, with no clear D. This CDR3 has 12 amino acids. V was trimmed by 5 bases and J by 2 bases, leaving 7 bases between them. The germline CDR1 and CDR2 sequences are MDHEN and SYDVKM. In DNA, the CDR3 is TGTGCCAGCAGTGTCAAGCCCTACGAGCAGTACTTC. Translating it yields CASSVKPYEQYF.

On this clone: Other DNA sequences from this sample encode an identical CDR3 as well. In nucleotides, the CDR3 is TGTGCCAGCAGCCGGCATAGGGAGGCCAAAAACATTCAGTACTTC. This codes for CASSRHREAKNIQYF. The genes are TRBV6-5 and TRBJ2-4, with D perhaps TRBD2 (5 bases). V dropped 6 bases and J dropped 1 base, with 13 bases sitting between them. CDR1 is MNHEY and CDR2 is SVGAGI in the germline V gene. CDR3 size: 15 residues.